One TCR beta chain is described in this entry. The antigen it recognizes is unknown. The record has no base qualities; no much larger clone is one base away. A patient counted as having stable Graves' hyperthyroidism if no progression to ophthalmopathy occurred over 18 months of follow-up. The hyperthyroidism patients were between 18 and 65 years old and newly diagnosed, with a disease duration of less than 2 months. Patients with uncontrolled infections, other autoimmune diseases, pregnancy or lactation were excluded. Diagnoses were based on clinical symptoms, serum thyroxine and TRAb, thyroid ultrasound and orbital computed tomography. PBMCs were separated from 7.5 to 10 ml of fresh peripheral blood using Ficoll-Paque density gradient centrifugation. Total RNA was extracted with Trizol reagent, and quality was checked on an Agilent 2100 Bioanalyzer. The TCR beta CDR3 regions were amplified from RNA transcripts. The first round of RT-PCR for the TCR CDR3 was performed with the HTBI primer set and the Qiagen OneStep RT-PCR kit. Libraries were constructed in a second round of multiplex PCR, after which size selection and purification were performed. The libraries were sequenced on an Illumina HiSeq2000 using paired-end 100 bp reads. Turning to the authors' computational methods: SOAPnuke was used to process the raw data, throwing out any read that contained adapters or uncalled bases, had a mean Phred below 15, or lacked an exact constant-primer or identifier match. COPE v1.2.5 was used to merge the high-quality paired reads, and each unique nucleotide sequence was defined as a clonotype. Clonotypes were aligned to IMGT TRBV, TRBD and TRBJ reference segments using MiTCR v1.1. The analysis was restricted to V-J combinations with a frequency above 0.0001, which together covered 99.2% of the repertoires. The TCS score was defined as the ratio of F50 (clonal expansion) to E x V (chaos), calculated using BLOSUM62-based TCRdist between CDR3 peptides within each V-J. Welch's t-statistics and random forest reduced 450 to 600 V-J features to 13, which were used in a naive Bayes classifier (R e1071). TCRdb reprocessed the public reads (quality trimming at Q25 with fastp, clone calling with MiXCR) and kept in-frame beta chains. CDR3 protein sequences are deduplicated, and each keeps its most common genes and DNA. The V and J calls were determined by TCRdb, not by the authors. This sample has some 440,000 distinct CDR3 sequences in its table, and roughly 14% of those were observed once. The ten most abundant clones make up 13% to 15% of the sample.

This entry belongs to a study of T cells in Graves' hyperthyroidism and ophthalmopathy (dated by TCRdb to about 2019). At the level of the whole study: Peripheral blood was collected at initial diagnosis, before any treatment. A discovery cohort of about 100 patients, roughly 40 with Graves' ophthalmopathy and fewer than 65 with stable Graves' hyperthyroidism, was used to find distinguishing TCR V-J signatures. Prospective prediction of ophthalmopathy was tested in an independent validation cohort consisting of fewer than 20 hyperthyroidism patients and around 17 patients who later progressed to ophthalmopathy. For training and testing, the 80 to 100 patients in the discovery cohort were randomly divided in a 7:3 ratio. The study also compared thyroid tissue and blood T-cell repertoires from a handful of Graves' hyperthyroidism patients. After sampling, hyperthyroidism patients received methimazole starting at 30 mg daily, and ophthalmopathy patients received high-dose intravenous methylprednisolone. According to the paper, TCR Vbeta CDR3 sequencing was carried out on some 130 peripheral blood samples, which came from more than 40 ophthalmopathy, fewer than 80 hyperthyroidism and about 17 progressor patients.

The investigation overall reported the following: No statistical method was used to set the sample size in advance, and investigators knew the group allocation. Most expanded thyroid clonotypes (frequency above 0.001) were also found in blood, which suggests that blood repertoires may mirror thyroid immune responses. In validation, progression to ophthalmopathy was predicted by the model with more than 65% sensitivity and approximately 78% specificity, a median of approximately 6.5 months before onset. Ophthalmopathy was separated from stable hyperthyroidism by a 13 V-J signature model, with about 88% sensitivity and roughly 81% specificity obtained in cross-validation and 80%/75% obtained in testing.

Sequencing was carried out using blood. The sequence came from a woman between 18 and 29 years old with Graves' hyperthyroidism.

The CDR3: CASSGGQGLGGYTF. The nucleotide sequence is TGTGCCAGCAGTGGGGGACAGGGTCTCGGCGGCTACACCTTC. This receptor chain uses TRBV2 and TRBJ1-2; a stretch of 9 junction bases matches TRBD1. CDR1 and CDR2 (SNHLY, FYNNEI) derive from the germline V gene. Unmatched junction bases come to 8, with V trimmed by 4 bases and J by 8 bases. Inclusive of the bounding cysteine and phenylalanine, the CDR3 is 14 residues long. Only the CDR3 DNA stays, 42 bases, in frame from base 1.